This T cell receptor beta chain derives from a study of T cell changes during pregnancy in multiple sclerosis (dated by TCRdb to about 2019). Regarding the research as a whole: Changes in the T cell repertoire over the course of pregnancy were examined in this study in women with multiple sclerosis.

The library was made by the immunoSEQ multiplex PCR assay. TCRdb limited this immuneACCESS table to in-frame rearrangements with V and J called. A share of clones is missing; checked studies link under half to unresolved V genes, and the rest is unexplained. The sample has 50,000 to 60,000 clones on record, approximately 90% of them singletons. The ten largest clones take up 0.5% to 0.75% of the sample. Trimming accounts for 3 bases at V and 5 bases at J, while the number of junction bases matched to no gene is 6. Inclusive of the bounding cysteine and phenylalanine, the CDR3 is 15 residues long. Left in the record is the CDR3 DNA by itself, 45 bases read in frame from the first base. For CDR1 and CDR2, the germline V gene lists KGHSH and LQKENI. Turning to this clone: There is no known antigen for this receptor. No base quality information exists; no much larger clone differs at one position.

The sequence joins TRBV18 to TRBJ2-2, with 7 bases in between that match TRBD2. The sequence derives from a female donor with multiple sclerosis, enrolled in a pregnancy study. Source: CD4+ T cells from peripheral blood mononuclear cells, taken in the first trimester of pregnancy. The CDR3 has the sequence CASSPKAGPTGELFF. Here is the DNA: TGTGCCAGCTCACCGAAAGCGGGACCGACCGGGGAGCTGTTTTTT.